A single sample gave rise to the 26 T cell receptor beta chains below, sequenced in a study of resident and recirculating memory T cells in vitiligo. Assay: immunoSEQ multiplex PCR; the TCRdb copy retains only in-frame clones and omits some. The data hold 70,000 or so clones, with approximately 90% observed a single time. The sample taken for sequencing was blood. These receptors were obtained from a male donor with vitiligo.

The chain employs TRBV5-1 and TRBJ1-1; 8 positions agree with TRBD1. Trimming removed 6 bases from V and 1 base from J; junction bases left unmatched: 5. CDR1 is SGHRS, CDR2 YFSETQ, per germline. This CDR3 spans 14 amino acids. In DNA, the CDR3 is TGCGCCAGCACCCTGACAGGGGAGAACACTGAAGCTTTCTTT. This translates into CASTLTGENTEAFF. The full variable domain, with the rest looked up from reference TRBV5-1 and TRBJ1-1, is KAGVTQTPRYLIKTRGQQVTLSCSPISGHRSVSWYQQTPGQGLQFLFEYFSETQRNKGNFPGRFSGRQFSNSRSEMNVSTLELGDSALYLCASTLTGENTEAFFGQGTRLTVV.

The CDR3 protein is CASSSGGGEQYF. CDR3 DNA: TGTGCCAGCAGCTCGGGGGGGGGCGAGCAGTACTTC. The rearrangement joins TRBV7-2 to TRBJ2-7, with 8 bases that match TRBD2. V shed 4 bases, J shed 6 bases, and the junction held 2 bases outside the gene matches. The germline V gene has CDR1 SGHTA and CDR2 FQGNSA. The length of the CDR3 is 12 residues.

The rearrangement uses TRBV19 and TRBJ1-2; D gene uncertain. Germline CDR1 and CDR2: LNHDA and SQIVND (reference sequence). The CDR3 extends over 11 amino acids. V lost 8 bases to trimming and J lost 2 bases, with 6 bases between them. CDR3 in amino acids: CASWRNYGYTF. The DNA of the CDR3 is TGTGCCAGTTGGAGGAACTATGGCTACACCTTC.

The chain has TRBV30 and TRBJ2-7; possibly TRBD1 for D (6 bases). The CDR3 is 12 residues long. V gave up 4 bases and J gave up 1 base, with 8 bases separating them. Germline CDR1 and CDR2: GTSNPN and SVGIG (reference sequence). The CDR3, as DNA: TGTGCCTGGAAACAGGGATCCTACGAGCAGTACTTC. Protein: CAWKQGSYEQYF.

In this sample, this clone turned up a few times. The genes are TRBV11-3 and TRBJ2-7, with a weak D call TRBD1 (6 bases). The CDR3 consists of 12 residues. Germline V gene sequence: CDR1 SGHNT, CDR2 YENEEA. Trimming took off 4 bases at V and 3 bases at J, with 7 bases between the two ends. The CDR3 is CASSYRVYEQYF. The CDR3 DNA reads as TGTGCCAGCAGCTACAGGGTCTACGAGCAGTACTTC.

This chain links TRBV10-3 with TRBJ2-7; 8 bases fit TRBD1. The CDR3 sequence is 14 residues long. J was trimmed by 3 bases and V by 6 bases; bases with no gene match: 7. CDR1 ENHRY and CDR2 SYGVKD come from the germline V gene. CDR3: CAIRGQGGDYEQYF. CDR3 DNA sequence: TGTGCCATCAGAGGACAGGGTGGGGACTACGAGCAGTACTTC.

This clone was found once. This rearrangement joins TRBV12-5 to TRBJ1-1; 7 bases are a match to TRBD1. J gave up 2 bases and V 0 bases, and 6 bases lay outside the gene matches. The CDR3 totals 16 residues. Germline lookup yields CDR1 LGHNT and CDR2 FRNRAP. In DNA, the CDR3 is TGTGCTAGTGGTTTGGTACTAGGGGGCTCCAACACTGAAGCTTTCTTT. Protein product: CASGLVLGGSNTEAFF.

The chain uses TRBV5-4 and TRBJ2-2; TRBD2 is a possible D gene (6 bases). Trimming removed 0 bases at V and 6 bases at J, with 18 bases between. Germline CDR1 and CDR2: SGHNT and YYREEE (reference sequence). The length of the CDR3 is 17 residues. The chain's CDR3 is CASSLVFRQGGAGELFF. The CDR3 coding sequence is TGTGCCAGCAGCTTGGTATTTCGGCAGGGAGGTGCCGGGGAGCTGTTTTTT. Full variable domain (remainder filled in from reference TRBV5-4 and TRBJ2-2): ETGVTQSPTHLIKTRGQQVTLRCSSQSGHNTVSWYQQALGQGPQFIFQYYREEENGRGNFPPRFSGLQFPNYSSELNVNALELDDSALYLCASSLVFRQGGAGELFFGEGSRLTVL.

This chain joins TRBV6-5 and TRBJ1-1; perhaps TRBD1 as D (5 bases). V lost 7 bases and J lost 8, with 23 bases in between. Germline CDR1 and CDR2: MNHEY and SVGAGI. This CDR3 region has 15 residues. The CDR3 DNA is TGTGCCAGCATCAAAGCGGGGCGGGGGTCGGGAGAAGCTTTCTTT. It translates to CASIKAGRGSGEAFF.

J is TRBJ2-7 and V is TRBV7-9, with a possible D match to TRBD2 (5 bases). The CDR3 covers 13 residues. Germline-derived CDR1 and CDR2 are SEHNR and FQNEAQ (reference sequence). Deletions cut 2 bases from V and 5 bases from J, with 10 bases between. The DNA of the CDR3 is TGTGCCAGCAGCTTATCGGGGTATCACGAGCAGTACTTC. Residues: CASSLSGYHEQYF.

The chain couples TRBV4-2 to TRBJ1-4; D is perhaps TRBD1 (5 bases). Trimming took 2 bases from V and 8 from J, leaving 18 bases between them. Germline assignment: CDR1 LGHNA and CDR2 YNFKEQ. This CDR3 region has 16 residues. DNA for the CDR3: TGTGCCAGCAGCCAACTAGGACAAGTCCGGGGGGAAAAACTGTTTTTT. Amino acids: CASSQLGQVRGEKLFF.

The DNA of the CDR3 is TGTGCCAGCAGTCAATGGACAGGGCATAATGAAAAACTGTTTTTT. Translated, it gives CASSQWTGHNEKLFF. This chain connects TRBV25-1 to TRBJ1-4, with TRBD1 identical over 8 bases. J was trimmed by 4 bases and V by 5 bases; bases with no gene match: 6. The CDR3 extends over 15 amino acids. Germline V gives CDR1 MGHDK, CDR2 SYGVNS.

The J gene is TRBJ2-2, the V gene TRBV29-1; possibly TRBD1 for D (6 bases). The CDR3 runs 15 residues. V gave up 4 bases and J gave up 3 bases, with 15 bases separating them. The germline CDR1 and CDR2 sequences are SQVTM and ANQGSEA. In DNA, the CDR3 is TGCAGCGTTGGTAGGGGGTCGAAAGACACCGGGGAGCTGTTTTTT. This codes for CSVGRGSKDTGELFF.

The chain has TRBV7-6 and TRBJ1-3; D call uncertain. Germline CDR1 is SGHVS and CDR2 is FNYEAQ. The CDR3 is made up of 16 amino acids. With 3 bases removed from V and 0 bases from J, the gap between germline ends came to 12 bases. The CDR3 region is CASSFTPRGSGNTIYF. The CDR3 DNA reads as TGTGCCAGCAGCTTTACGCCACGAGGCTCTGGAAACACCATATATTTT.

The chain carries TRBV4-1 and TRBJ1-1; D might be TRBD1 (5 bases). Trimming removed 1 base from V and 0 bases from J, with 12 bases in between. This CDR3 is built from 16 residues. Per germline, CDR1 MGHRA and CDR2 YSYEKL. The CDR3 region is CASSQAGGTMNTEAFF. For the CDR3, the DNA is TGCGCCAGCAGCCAAGCAGGAGGGACGATGAACACTGAAGCTTTCTTT.

The V gene is TRBV21-1, the J gene TRBJ1-4. TRBV21-1 is designated a pseudogene. This CDR3 region has 21 residues. The CDR3: CASSKRGGARGAQTTNEKLFF. CDR3 nucleotides: TGTGCCAGCAGCAAAAGAGGAGGGGCCCGCGGGGCCCAAACAACTAATGAAAAACTGTTTTTT.

This chain uses TRBV5-1 with TRBJ2-7; maybe TRBD2 (5 bases). Germline V gene sequence: CDR1 SGHRS, CDR2 YFSETQ. The V and J ends lost 3 bases and 2 bases respectively, with 12 bases between them. The CDR3 spans 14 residues. As DNA, the CDR3 is TGCGCCAGCAGCTCCCGCGGGCGAACCTACGAGCAGTACTTC. As protein: CASSSRGRTYEQYF.

The J gene is TRBJ2-7, the V gene TRBV7-3, with 14 bases identical to TRBD2. Per germline, CDR1 SGHTA and CDR2 FQGTGA. The J segment lost 3 bases and the V segment lost 5 bases, leaving 18 bases of the junction unmatched. The CDR3 is made up of 20 amino acids. CDR3 coding DNA: TGTGCCAGCAGCCGTAACTCGTGGACTAGCGGGGGGAGGGGTGGCTACGAGCAGTACTTC. This translates into CASSRNSWTSGGRGGYEQYF.

The DNA for the CDR3 is TGTGCCAGCAGCTTCATAACACAGGGGGCAAGGGGCTACACCTTC. Translating it yields CASSFITQGARGYTF. The chain combines TRBV7-2 with TRBJ1-2; 9 nucleotides agree with TRBD1. The CDR3 spans 15 residues. Looked up from germline, CDR1 is SGHTA and CDR2 is FQGNSA. The V segment lost 3 bases and the J segment 8 bases; nucleotides outside the gene matches: 10.

The V call is TRBV4-2, the J call TRBJ2-5; D is undetermined. Trimming took 4 bases from V and 1 from J, leaving 10 bases between them. This CDR3 is 14 amino acids long. CDR1 is LGHNA and CDR2 is YNFKEQ in the germline V gene. In DNA, the CDR3 is TGTGCCAGCAGCCCCCATCTATCCCAAGAGACCCAGTACTTC. Its protein product is CASSPHLSQETQYF.

The table lists this clone with a count of one. V gene TRBV7-2 combines with J gene TRBJ2-3; 7 bases are shared with TRBD2. The ends lost 4 bases at V and 4 bases at J; junction bases unmatched: 5. The germline V gene encodes CDR1 SGHTA and CDR2 FQGNSA. The CDR3 loop spans 14 amino acids. This chain's CDR3 is CASSSGAGSDTQYF. CDR3 sequence (DNA): TGTGCCAGCAGCTCAGGAGCGGGGTCAGATACGCAGTATTTT.

The rearrangement links TRBV2 to TRBJ1-1, with a tentative D call TRBD1 (6 bases). The CDR3 covers 14 residues. V lost 6 bases and J lost 11, with 22 bases in between. Germline V CDR1 and CDR2: SNHLY, FYNNEI. CDR3 sequence reads: CASRISTGLGEAFF. CDR3 DNA sequence: TGTGCCAGCAGAATCTCTACAGGGCTCGGAGAGGCTTTCTTT.

The chain employs TRBV9 and TRBJ2-1; D may be TRBD2 (7 bases). V lost 0 bases, J lost 10 bases, and 17 bases lay in between. Germline assignment: CDR1 SGDLS and CDR2 YYNGEE. CDR3 length: 15 residues. CDR3 nucleotides: TGTGCCAGCAGCGTAGGAGGGGGGGGCCAGCACGAGCAGTTCTTC. Protein: CASSVGGGGQHEQFF.

The chain joins TRBV28 to TRBJ2-7, with D possibly TRBD2 on 5 matching bases. CDR1 and CDR2 from the germline V gene are MDHEN and SYDVKM. Between the trimmed V and J ends, which lost 4 bases and 1 base, there was a span of 14 bases. The CDR3 sequence is 15 residues long. CDR3 DNA sequence: TGTGCCAGCAGTTCCTCCGAGGGTGGATCCTACGAGCAGTACTTC. Encoded protein: CASSSSEGGSYEQYF.

Turning to this clone: The junction shows a germline mismatch at one end, possibly a read error. The chain couples TRBV29-1 to TRBJ1-1; perhaps TRBD1 as D (5 bases). Per germline, CDR1 SQVTM and CDR2 ANQGSEA. The length of the CDR3 is 14 residues. This chain's CDR3 is CSVGLVGRVPEALF. CDR3 nucleotide sequence: TGCAGCGTTGGTCTAGTGGGGCGCGTCCCTGAAGCTCTCTTT.

The rearrangement uses TRBV2 and TRBJ1-2; 8 bases line up with TRBD1. Germline lookup yields CDR1 SNHLY and CDR2 FYNNEI. J lost 6 bases, V lost 7 bases, and 4 bases had no gene match. The length of the CDR3 is 12 residues. CDR3 region: CASNQGADGYTF. CDR3 DNA: TGTGCCAGCAACCAGGGGGCGGATGGCTACACCTTC.